The entry below describes one TCR beta chain. Some clones are missing from TCRdb's copy, which holds only in-frame ones; the method was immunoSEQ multiplex PCR. The data contain roughly 25,000 clones, roughly nine tenths of them singletons. The sample originates from a study of T cells in localized non-small cell lung cancer. The sequence derives from a man aged 40-75 years with stage III squamous cell lung carcinoma. The starting material was peripheral blood, obtained before any cancer treatment.

CDR3 in amino acids: CASSLARASGTYEQYF. The CDR3 nucleotides read TGTGCCAGCAGCTTGGCCAGGGCTAGCGGGACCTACGAGCAGTACTTC. This sequence joins TRBV5-5 and TRBJ2-7, with TRBD2 identical over 9 bases. V lost 0 bases, J lost 2 bases, and 6 bases stayed unmatched. Germline CDR1 SGHKS, CDR2 YYEKEE (reference sequence). This CDR3 has 16 amino acids.